This T cell receptor (beta chain) was sequenced during a study of T cell repertoires in cytomegalovirus infection. Study-wide results and limits: HLA-C-restricted CMV-specific TCR beta clonotypes prevailed in the ex vivo response. Accumulated public TCR beta family frequency recognized individuals carrying CMV together with the relevant HLA.

V lost 6 bases and J 3 bases, leaving 14 bases between the germline ends. Germline CDR1 and CDR2: MNHEY and SVGAGI. The CDR3 runs 14 residues. From the reads, TCRdb called clonotypes with MiXCR, one entry per CDR3 protein. The sample lists roughly 150,000 distinct CDR3 sequences; about a fifth were seen once. A word on this clonotype: Antigen unknown.

This receptor was taken from a human donor in good health (CMV status not recorded). Some clones in this sample may be carry-over from other donors' samples. Material: CD8+ T cells from cultured PBMCs, obtained from culture after CMV antigen stimulation. This chain uses TRBV6-5 with TRBJ1-1; D possibly corresponds to TRBD1 (5 bases). DNA for the CDR3: TGTGCCAGCAGCCAAAAACCAGGGCACACTGAAGCTTTCTTT. It is translated as CASSQKPGHTEAFF.